This record covers a single T cell receptor beta chain. Per the original data handling: Amplified reference gene primers provided the basis for estimating nucleated cell counts. Produced via immunoSEQ multiplex PCR; TCRdb's table is partial and in-frame only. The V and J calls and clone size come from that table; D and trimming were worked out from the DNA. Among hundreds of thousands of clones listed, around 80% were seen once. Trimming pared 0 bases from V and 4 bases from J, leaving 15 bases between. CDR3 length: 16 amino acids. The V gene's germline CDR1 is MNHEY and CDR2 SVGAGI. The data originate from a study of blood T cell repertoires in COVID-19. Study in general: Sources were T cells, B-cell-depleted T cells, or PBMCs; the material itself was cDNA or gDNA.

The sequence was collected from a man aged 30-40 years with acute COVID-19. The sequencing input was PBMCs or T cells enriched from blood (not recorded which). The chain links TRBV6-5 to TRBJ1-1, with D hard to call. CDR3 nucleotide sequence: TGTGCCAGCAGTTACTCGAATGGGCGGGGTGGCACTGAAGCTTTCTTT. Protein: CASSYSNGRGGTEAFF.